The rows below give T cell receptor beta chains drawn from one sample of a study of T cells in Graves' hyperthyroidism and ophthalmopathy. TCRdb re-analysed the multiplex PCR reads in MiXCR, keeping a single row per CDR3 protein. Counted here are hundreds of thousands of distinct CDR3 sequences, about 15% occurring once; the ten biggest clones make up less than 15%. The specimen sequenced was blood. Receptors originate from a man aged 18 to 29 with Graves' ophthalmopathy. The CDR3 runs from the conserved cysteine through the conserved F or W.

j_call	v_call	cdr3_aa
TRBJ2-7	TRBV11-2	CASSFTGTGREQYF
TRBJ2-7	TRBV4-1	CASSQKPGERMGSYEQYF
TRBJ1-1	TRBV6-2/TRBV6-3	CASSYSSRVGAFF
TRBJ2-1	TRBV7-9	CASGGTASYNEQFF
TRBJ2-7	TRBV12-3/TRBV12-4	CASRLGTSGYEQYF
TRBJ2-2	TRBV5-6	CASSLALAGELFF
TRBJ1-3	TRBV6-1	CASNPNEGMLPWGGNTIYF
TRBJ2-2	TRBV6-5	CASSYSSARWDGELFF
TRBJ2-5	TRBV5-1	CASSLELGAETQYF
TRBJ2-1	TRBV6-1	CASTNDLDNEQFF
TRBJ2-3	TRBV7-8	CASSPPSVSTDTQYF
TRBJ1-1	TRBV5-4	CASSLEQVNTEAFF
TRBJ1-1	TRBV2	CAGKTGGRPEAFF
TRBJ2-2	TRBV5-1	CASSPRLAGGTAGELFF
TRBJ2-7	TRBV7-2	CASSLATGANEQYF
TRBJ2-7	TRBV6-5	CASSFRSGLELIYEQYF
TRBJ2-5	TRBV6-1	CASSGTDRPQETQYF
TRBJ2-5	TRBV5-6	CASSFSGTGETQYF
TRBJ2-5	TRBV24-1	CATSDGPAGGPQETQYF
TRBJ2-7	TRBV3-1	CASSQDGTRVEQYF
TRBJ1-1	TRBV12-3/TRBV12-4	CASIQTPGPNEAFF
TRBJ2-3	TRBV5-1	CASSPGATSTDTQYF
TRBJ2-3	TRBV20-1	CSARQGSTDTQYF
TRBJ2-1	TRBV10-3	CAISDLTGTSGRSSYNEQFF
TRBJ1-3	TRBV19	CASANGPSMGNTIYF
TRBJ1-1	TRBV30	CAWSGGGGTEAFF
TRBJ2-7	TRBV7-9	CASSSGGGEQYF
TRBJ1-6	TRBV7-9	CASSLGPGGHSPLHF
TRBJ2-5	TRBV3-1	CASSQSPTQETQYF
TRBJ1-4	TRBV29-1	CSISGTGADNEKLFF
TRBJ2-7	TRBV12-3/TRBV12-4	CASSYSGGADAYEQYF
TRBJ1-2	TRBV7-2	CASSLGRGVHYGYTF
TRBJ1-1	TRBV12-3/TRBV12-4	CASSFGEENTEAFF
TRBJ2-1	TRBV25-1	CASSETKANEQFF
TRBJ1-5	TRBV12-3/TRBV12-4	CASSVTGIQPQHF
TRBJ2-7	TRBV6-6	CASSYARGHEQYF
TRBJ2-5	TRBV5-1	CASSRGQAETQYF
TRBJ2-5	TRBV7-8	CASSLALAGARETQYF
TRBJ2-1	TRBV28	CASTTALADHYNEQFF
TRBJ1-1	TRBV6-1	CASWGQGAGDTEAFF
TRBJ1-5	TRBV10-2	CASSESGERQPQHF
TRBJ2-5	TRBV30	CAWSPARAGGLKTQYF